This passage covers 10 T cell receptor beta chains from one sample sequenced in a study of early T cells in non-severe SARS-CoV-2 infection. Each CDR3 protein gets one entry after TCRdb re-called the 5' RACE reads with MiXCR. The sample holds fewer than 35,000 distinct CDR3 sequences, roughly 6.6% seen once. Material for sequencing was whole blood. The receptors were gathered from an adult who was a healthcare worker with PCR-confirmed SARS-CoV-2 infection or an uninfected control (not recorded which).

This clonotype has ten or more counts. The V call is TRBV7-2, the J call TRBJ2-7; tentatively, D is TRBD1 (5 bases). The CDR3 runs 12 residues. Germline V gives CDR1 SGHTA, CDR2 FQGNSA. V was clipped by 5 bases and J by 3 bases, with 8 bases between them. This CDR3 reads CASSLTVYEQYF. DNA for the CDR3: TGTGCCAGCAGCCTGACAGTCTACGAGCAGTACTTC.

This clonotype came up many times. The chain employs TRBV6-2 or TRBV6-3 and TRBJ2-3; 7 positions agree with TRBD1. The J segment lost 2 bases and the V segment lost 5 bases, leaving 10 bases of the junction unmatched. Germline CDR1 MNHEY, CDR2 SVGEGT. The CDR3 contains 16 residues. The CDR3 DNA follows: TGTGCCAGCAGTGGACAGGTAGTGGGCTACACAGATACGCAGTATTTT. Protein product: CASSGQVVGYTDTQYF.

This clonotype was recorded many times. The V call is TRBV6-1, the J call TRBJ2-5, with D hard to call. CDR3 length equals 11 residues. From germline, CDR1 is MNHNS and CDR2 SASEGT. Trimming cost V 4 bases and J 5 bases, with 5 bases left between them. CDR3 DNA: TGTGCCAGCAGTGTCAAGGAGACCCAGTACTTC. Amino acids: CASSVKETQYF.

This clonotype is deemed medium-sized (0.01 to 0.1%). The chain has TRBV27 and TRBJ1-3, with unresolved D. There are 14 residues in the CDR3. The V end lost 6 bases, the J end lost 4 bases, and 13 bases lay between the germline ends. The germline CDR1 and CDR2 sequences are MNHEY and SMNVEV (reference sequence). CDR3 sequence: CASRPNVGGNTIYF. DNA of the CDR3: TGTGCCAGCAGGCCTAACGTCGGGGGAAACACCATATATTTT.

This clonotype was recorded many times. The chain links TRBV18 to TRBJ1-1, with no clear D. Trimming took 6 bases from V and 0 from J, leaving 14 bases between them. The CDR3 runs to 15 residues. The germline CDR1 and CDR2 sequences are KGHSH and LQKENI. This CDR3 reads CASSSNEGMNTEAFF. CDR3 DNA: TGTGCCAGCTCGTCCAATGAGGGCATGAACACTGAAGCTTTCTTT.

This clonotype came up many times. This chain connects TRBV7-8 to TRBJ1-6; no reliable D call. There are 16 residues in the CDR3. CDR1 is SGHVS, CDR2 FQNEAQ, per germline. V lost 7 bases to trimming and J lost 2 bases, with 15 bases between them. Written as DNA, the CDR3 is TGTGCCAGCACCCTAAGATCCGACGCCTATAATTCACCCCTCCACTTT. Translated: CASTLRSDAYNSPLHF.

This clonotype was recorded many times. V and J are TRBV20-1 and TRBJ1-6; TRBD1 matches 7 bases. Germline trimming cut 7 bases from V and 5 bases from J; bases unmatched to any gene: 8. There are 14 residues in the CDR3. Germline assignment: CDR1 DFQATT and CDR2 SNEGSKA (reference sequence). The CDR3 nucleotides are TGCAGTGAGGTCCGACAGGGCAATAATTCACCCCTCCACTTT. Its translation: CSEVRQGNNSPLHF.

This clonotype was counted between two and nine times. The chain combines TRBV7-9 with TRBJ2-2, with 8 nucleotides matching TRBD1. The CDR3 contains 15 residues. Germline trimming cut 1 base from V and 4 bases from J; bases unmatched to any gene: 2. CDR1 and CDR2 (germline): SEHNR, FQNEAQ (reference sequence). CDR3 nucleotide sequence: TGTGCCAGCAGCTTAGGGGACAGGATCACCGGGGAGCTGTTTTTT. Residues: CASSLGDRITGELFF. The full variable domain, rest sourced from reference TRBV7-9 and TRBJ2-2, is DTGVSQNPRHKITKRGQNVTFRCDPISEHNRLYWYRQTLGQGPEFLTYFQNEAQLEKSRLLSDRFSAERPKGSFSTLEIQRTEQGDSAMYLCASSLGDRITGELFFGEGSRLTVL.

This clonotype was seen ten or more times. This sequence joins TRBV4-3 and TRBJ2-7; weak D call: TRBD2 (5 bases). V was pared by 0 bases and J by 2 bases, with 14 bases between. Per germline, CDR1 LGHNA and CDR2 YSLEER. The CDR3 loop spans 16 amino acids. CDR3: CASSQDFLADPYEQYF. Here the CDR3 DNA reads TGCGCCAGCAGCCAAGATTTCCTAGCCGACCCCTACGAGCAGTACTTC.

Concerning this clonotype itself: Germline is not matched at one junction end, which may reflect a read error. The V and J genes are TRBV5-6 and TRBJ1-2; TRBD1 is a possible D gene (5 bases). This CDR3 is built from 13 residues. In germline, CDR1 is SGHDT, CDR2 YYEEEE. The CDR3 is CAISLSGNYGYTF. The CDR3 nucleotides read TGTGCCATCAGCTTATCAGGGAACTATGGCTACACCTTC. The entire variable domain, with the rest obtained from reference TRBV5-6 and TRBJ1-2, is as follows: DAGVTQSPTHLIKTRGQQVTLRCSPKSGHDTVSWYQQALGQGPQFIFQYYEEEERQRGNFPDRFSGHQFPNYSSELNVNALLLGDSALYLCAISLSGNYGYTFGSGTRLTVV.